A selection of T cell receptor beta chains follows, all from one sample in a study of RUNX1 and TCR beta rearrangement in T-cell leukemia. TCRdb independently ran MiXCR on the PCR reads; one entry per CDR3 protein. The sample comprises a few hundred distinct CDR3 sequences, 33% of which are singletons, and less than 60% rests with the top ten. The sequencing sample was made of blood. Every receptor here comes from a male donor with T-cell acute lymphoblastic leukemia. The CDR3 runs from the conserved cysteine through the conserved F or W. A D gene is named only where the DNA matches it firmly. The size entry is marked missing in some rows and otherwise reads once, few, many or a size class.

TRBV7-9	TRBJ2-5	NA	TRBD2	CASSAGLAGIQETQYF	TGTGCCAGCAGCGCCGGACTAGCGGGAATCCAAGAGACCCAGTACTTC
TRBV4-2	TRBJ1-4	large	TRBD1	CASSQASTGAEKLFF	TGTGCCAGCAGCCAAGCGTCGACAGGGGCCGAAAAACTGTTTTTT
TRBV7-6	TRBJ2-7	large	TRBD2	CASSLGGRAEGEQYF	TGTGCCAGCAGCTTAGGCGGGAGGGCGGAAGGCGAGCAGTACTTC
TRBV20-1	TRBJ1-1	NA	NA	CSVRGNTEAFF	TGCAGTGTCCGGGGGAACACTGAAGCTTTCTTT
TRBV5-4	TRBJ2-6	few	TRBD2	CASSPGGASGANVLTF	TGTGCCAGCTCCCCGGGAGGGGCAAGTGGGGCCAACGTCCTGACTTTC
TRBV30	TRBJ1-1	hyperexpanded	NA	CAWSVVGHNTEAFF	TGTGCCTGGAGTGTTGTGGGACATAACACTGAAGCTTTCTTT
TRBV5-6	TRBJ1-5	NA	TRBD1	CASSSGGEGLGNQPQHF	TGTGCCAGCAGTTCAGGGGGAGAGGGTTTGGGCAATCAGCCCCAGCATTTT
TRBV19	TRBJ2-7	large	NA	CASTSRGRPHEQYF	TGTGCCAGTACCTCCCGAGGCCGCCCCCACGAGCAGTACTTC
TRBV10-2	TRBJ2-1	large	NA	CASKWVAASSYNEQFF	TGCGCCAGCAAATGGGTAGCGGCGAGCTCCTACAATGAGCAGTTCTTC
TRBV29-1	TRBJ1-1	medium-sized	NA	CSAGGRDQAFF	TGCAGCGCCGGGGGCAGGGATCAAGCTTTCTTT
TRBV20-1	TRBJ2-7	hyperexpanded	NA	CSAALPGSSYEQYF	TGCAGTGCCGCCCTGCCGGGGAGCTCCTACGAGCAGTACTTC
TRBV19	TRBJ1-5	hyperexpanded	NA	CASSGLSVNQPQHF	TGTGCCAGTAGTGGACTGTCTGTCAATCAGCCCCAGCATTTT
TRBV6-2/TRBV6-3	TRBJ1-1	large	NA	CASSYWRGEEAFF	TGTGCCAGCAGTTACTGGAGAGGGGAGGAAGCTTTCTTT
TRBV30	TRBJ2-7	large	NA	CAAFGPPSYEQYF	TGTGCCGCCTTCGGACCACCCTCCTACGAGCAGTACTTC
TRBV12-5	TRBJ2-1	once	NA	CASGNYSEQFF	TGTGCTAGTGGCAACTACAGTGAGCAGTTCTTC
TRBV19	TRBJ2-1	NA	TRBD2	CATRYGLAGGPSYNEQFF	TGTGCCACCAGATATGGACTAGCGGGAGGGCCATCTTACAATGAGCAGTTCTTC
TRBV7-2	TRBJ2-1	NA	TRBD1	CASSLSSDRNEQFF	TGTGCCAGCAGCTTATCTTCGGACAGGAATGAGCAGTTCTTC
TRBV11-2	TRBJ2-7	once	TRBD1	CASSWGQGYEQYF	TGTGCCAGCAGCTGGGGACAGGGCTACGAGCAGTACTTC
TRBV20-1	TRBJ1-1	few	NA	CSPLSRITEAFF	TGCAGTCCTTTAAGTAGGATCACTGAAGCTTTCTTT
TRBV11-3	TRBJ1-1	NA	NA	CASSFTISSEAFF	TGTGCCAGCAGCTTTACAATTTCCTCTGAAGCTTTCTTT
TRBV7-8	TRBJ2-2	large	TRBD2	CASSLRLRVLAGENTGELFF	TGTGCCAGCAGCTTAAGATTACGGGTCCTAGCGGGAGAGAACACCGGGGAGCTGTTTTTT
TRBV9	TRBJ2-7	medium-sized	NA	CASSQTSLAYEQYF	TGTGCCAGCAGTCAGACTAGTCTGGCCTACGAGCAGTACTTC
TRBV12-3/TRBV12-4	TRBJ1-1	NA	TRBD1	CASSHPPGQGQGEAFF	TGTGCCAGCAGTCACCCGCCGGGACAGGGCCAGGGGGAAGCTTTCTTT
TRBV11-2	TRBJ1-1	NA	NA	CASRGQTGTEAFF	TGTGCCAGCCGCGGGCAGACGGGAACTGAAGCTTTCTTT
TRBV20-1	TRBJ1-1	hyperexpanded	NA	CSASRANTEAFF	TGCAGTGCTAGTAGGGCTAACACTGAAGCTTTCTTT
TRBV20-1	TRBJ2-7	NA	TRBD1	CSARDFLVGQGTYEQYF	TGCAGTGCTAGAGATTTTCTGGTGGGACAGGGTACCTACGAGCAGTACTTC
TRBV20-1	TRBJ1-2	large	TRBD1	CSARRIGTEDGYTF	TGCAGTGCTAGAAGAATCGGGACAGAAGATGGCTACACCTTC
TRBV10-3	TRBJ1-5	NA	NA	CAISANREAQPQHF	TGTGCCATCAGTGCTAACAGGGAAGCACAGCCCCAGCATTTT
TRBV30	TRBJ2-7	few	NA	CAWSPIIGEQYF	TGTGCCTGGAGTCCGATCATTGGTGAGCAGTACTTC
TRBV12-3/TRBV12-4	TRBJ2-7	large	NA	CASSLGRAVEQYF	TGTGCCAGCAGTTTAGGGAGGGCGGTAGAGCAGTACTTC
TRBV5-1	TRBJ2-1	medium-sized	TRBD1	CASSFRDRGGNEQFF	TGCGCCAGCAGCTTCCGGGACAGGGGAGGCAATGAGCAGTTCTTC
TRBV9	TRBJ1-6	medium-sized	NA	CASSVDVGGNTLHF	TGTGCCAGCAGCGTAGACGTAGGGGGGAACACCCTCCACTTT
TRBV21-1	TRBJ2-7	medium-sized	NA	CASSAVYEQYF	TGTGCCAGCAGCGCCGTATACGAGCAGTACTTC
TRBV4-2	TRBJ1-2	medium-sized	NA	CASSQDRGHGYTF	TGTGCCAGCAGCCAAGATCGGGGACATGGCTACACCTTC
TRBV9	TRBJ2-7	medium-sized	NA	CASSVLPSYEQYF	TGTGCCAGCAGCGTTTTGCCCTCCTACGAGCAGTACTTC
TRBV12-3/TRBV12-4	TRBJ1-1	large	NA	CASSFDWNTEAFF	TGTGCCAGCAGTTTTGACTGGAACACTGAAGCTTTCTTT
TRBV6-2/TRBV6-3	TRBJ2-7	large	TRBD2	CASSERTSGIYEQYF	TGTGCCAGCAGTGAAAGGACTAGCGGGATCTACGAGCAGTACTTC
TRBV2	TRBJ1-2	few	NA	CASSPGHFDGYTF	TGTGCCAGCAGTCCCGGACATTTTGACGGCTACACCTTC
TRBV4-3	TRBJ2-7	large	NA	CASSPSTAGSSYEQYF	TGCGCCAGCAGCCCCTCCACTGCCGGGTCATCCTACGAGCAGTACTTC
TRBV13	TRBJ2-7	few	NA	CASSLTVDFSYEQYF	TGTGCCAGCAGCCTCACAGTCGACTTCTCCTACGAGCAGTACTTC
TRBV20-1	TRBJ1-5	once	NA	CSARDLQRGTDQPQHF	TGCAGTGCTAGAGATTTACAGCGGGGTACCGATCAGCCCCAGCATTTT
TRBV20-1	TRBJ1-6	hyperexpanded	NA	CSAFIPRERSPLHF	TGCAGTGCCTTCATCCCCAGGGAGCGTTCACCCCTCCACTTT